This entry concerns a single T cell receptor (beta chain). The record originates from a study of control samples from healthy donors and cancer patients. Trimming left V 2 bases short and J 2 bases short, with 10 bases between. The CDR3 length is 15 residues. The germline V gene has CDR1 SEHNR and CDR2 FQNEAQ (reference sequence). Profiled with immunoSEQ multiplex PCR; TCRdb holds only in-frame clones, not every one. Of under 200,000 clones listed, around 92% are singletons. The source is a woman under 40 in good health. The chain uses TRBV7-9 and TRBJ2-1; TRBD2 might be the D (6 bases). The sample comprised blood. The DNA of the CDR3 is TGTGCCAGCAGCTTACGGGCGGGGACCTACAATGAGCAGTTCTTC. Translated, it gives CASSLRAGTYNEQFF.